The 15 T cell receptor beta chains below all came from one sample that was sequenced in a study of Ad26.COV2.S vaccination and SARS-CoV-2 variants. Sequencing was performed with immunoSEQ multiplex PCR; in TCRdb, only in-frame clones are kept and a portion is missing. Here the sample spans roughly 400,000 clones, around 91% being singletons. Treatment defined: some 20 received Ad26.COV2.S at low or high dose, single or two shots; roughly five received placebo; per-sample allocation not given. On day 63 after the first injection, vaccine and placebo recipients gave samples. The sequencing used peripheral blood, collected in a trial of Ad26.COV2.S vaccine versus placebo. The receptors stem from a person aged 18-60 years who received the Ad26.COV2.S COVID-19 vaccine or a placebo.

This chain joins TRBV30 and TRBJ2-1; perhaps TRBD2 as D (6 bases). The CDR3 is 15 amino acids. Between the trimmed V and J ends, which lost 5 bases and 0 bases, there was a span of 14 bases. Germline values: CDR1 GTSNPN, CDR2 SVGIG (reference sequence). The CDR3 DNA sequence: TGTGCCTGGGGCAGGGACTCGAGCTCCTACAATGAGCAGTTCTTC. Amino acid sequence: CAWGRDSSSYNEQFF.

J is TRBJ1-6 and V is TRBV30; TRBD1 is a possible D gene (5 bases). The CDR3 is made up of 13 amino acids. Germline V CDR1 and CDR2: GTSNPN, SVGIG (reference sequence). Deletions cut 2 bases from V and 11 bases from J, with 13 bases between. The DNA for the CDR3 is TGTGCCTGGAGTTATACGGGGCCGGCACCCCTCCACTTT. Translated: CAWSYTGPAPLHF.

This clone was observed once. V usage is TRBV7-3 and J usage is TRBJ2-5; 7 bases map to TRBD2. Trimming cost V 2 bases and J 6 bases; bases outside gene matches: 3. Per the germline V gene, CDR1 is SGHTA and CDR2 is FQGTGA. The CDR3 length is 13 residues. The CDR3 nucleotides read TGTGCCAGCAGCTTACGCGGGAGACAGACCCAGTACTTC. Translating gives CASSLRGRQTQYF.

The CDR3 coding sequence is TGTGCCAGCTCACCCCGGACAGCCACAGATACGCAGTATTTT. It yields the protein CASSPRTATDTQYF. This sequence joins TRBV18 and TRBJ2-3; the D gene is possibly TRBD1 (6 bases). The germline gives CDR1 KGHSH, CDR2 LQKENI. The V gene lost 3 bases and the J gene lost 2 bases, with 9 bases spanning the gap. The CDR3 consists of 14 residues.

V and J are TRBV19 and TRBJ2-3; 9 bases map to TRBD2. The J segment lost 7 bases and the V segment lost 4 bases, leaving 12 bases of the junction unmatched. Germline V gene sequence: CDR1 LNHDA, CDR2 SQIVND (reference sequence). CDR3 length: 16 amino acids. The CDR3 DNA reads TGTGCCAGTAGTACCCGCGGGCGGGAGGGCCCTTATACGCAGTATTTT. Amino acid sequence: CASSTRGREGPYTQYF.

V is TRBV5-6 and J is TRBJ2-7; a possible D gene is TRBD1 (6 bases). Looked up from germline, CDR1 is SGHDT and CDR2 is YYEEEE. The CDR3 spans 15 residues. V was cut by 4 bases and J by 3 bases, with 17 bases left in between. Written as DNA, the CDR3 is TGTGCCAGCAGCACTTACAGGGCAATCGACTACGAGCAGTACTTC. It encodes CASSTYRAIDYEQYF.

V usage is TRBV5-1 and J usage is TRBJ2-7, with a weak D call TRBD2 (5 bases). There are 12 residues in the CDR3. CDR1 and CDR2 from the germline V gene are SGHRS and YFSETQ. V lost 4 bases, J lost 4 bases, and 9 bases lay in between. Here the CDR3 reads CASSPGGYEQYF. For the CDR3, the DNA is TGCGCCAGCAGCCCCGGAGGTTACGAGCAGTACTTC. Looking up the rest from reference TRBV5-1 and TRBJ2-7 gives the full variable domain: KAGVTQTPRYLIKTRGQQVTLSCSPISGHRSVSWYQQTPGQGLQFLFEYFSETQRNKGNFPGRFSGRQFSNSRSEMNVSTLELGDSALYLCASSPGGYEQYFGPGTRLTVT.

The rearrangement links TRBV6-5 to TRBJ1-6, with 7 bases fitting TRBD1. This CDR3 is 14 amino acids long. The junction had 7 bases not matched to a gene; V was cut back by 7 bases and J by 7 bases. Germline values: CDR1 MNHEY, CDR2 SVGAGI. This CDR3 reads CASILTGTNSPLHF. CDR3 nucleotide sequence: TGTGCCAGCATCCTGACAGGGACGAATTCACCCCTCCACTTT.

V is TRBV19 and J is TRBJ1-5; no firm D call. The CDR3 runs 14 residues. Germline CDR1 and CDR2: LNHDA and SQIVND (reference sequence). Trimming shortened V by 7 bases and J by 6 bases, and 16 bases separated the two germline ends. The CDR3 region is CASTDWRGGQPQHF. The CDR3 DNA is TGTGCCAGTACCGATTGGCGTGGCGGTCAGCCCCAGCATTTT. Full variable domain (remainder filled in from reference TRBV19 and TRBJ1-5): DGGITQSPKYLFRKEGQNVTLSCEQNLNHDAMYWYRQDPGQGLRLIYYSQIVNDFQKGDIAEGYSVSREKKESFPLTVTSAQKNPTAFYLCASTDWRGGQPQHFGDGTRLSIL.

For the CDR3, the DNA is TGTGCCAGCAGCTTCAGGAGCGGGAGGGGCCATGAGCAGTTCTTC. Its protein product is CASSFRSGRGHEQFF. The chain has TRBV11-3 and TRBJ2-1; 10 nucleotides agree with TRBD2. The CDR3 contains 15 residues. V was clipped by 3 bases and J by 8 bases; unmatched bases: 7. Looked up from germline, CDR1 is SGHNT and CDR2 is YENEEA.

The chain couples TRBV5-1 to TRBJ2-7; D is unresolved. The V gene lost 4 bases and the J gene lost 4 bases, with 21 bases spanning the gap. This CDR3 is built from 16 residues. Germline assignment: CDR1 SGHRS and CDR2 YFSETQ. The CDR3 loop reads CASSQAPSLNGYEQYF. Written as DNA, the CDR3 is TGCGCCAGCAGCCAGGCTCCGTCCTTGAATGGATACGAGCAGTACTTC.

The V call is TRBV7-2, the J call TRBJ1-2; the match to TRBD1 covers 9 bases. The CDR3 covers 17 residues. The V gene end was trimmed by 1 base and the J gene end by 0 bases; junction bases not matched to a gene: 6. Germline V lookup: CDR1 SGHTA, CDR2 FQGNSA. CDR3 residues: CASSLVQGAGANYGYTF. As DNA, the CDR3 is TGTGCCAGCAGCTTAGTACAGGGGGCGGGTGCTAACTATGGCTACACCTTC. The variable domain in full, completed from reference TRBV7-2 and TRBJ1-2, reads GAGVSQSPSNKVTEKGKDVELRCDPISGHTALYWYRQSLGQGLEFLIYFQGNSAPDKSGLPSDRFSAERTGGSVSTLTIQRTQQEDSAVYLCASSLVQGAGANYGYTFGSGTRLTVV.

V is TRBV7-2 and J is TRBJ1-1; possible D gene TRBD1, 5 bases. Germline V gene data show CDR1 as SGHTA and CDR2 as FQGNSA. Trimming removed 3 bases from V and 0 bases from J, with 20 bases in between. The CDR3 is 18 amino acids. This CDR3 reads CASSFAPGAIGMNTEAFF. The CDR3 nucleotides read TGTGCCAGCAGCTTCGCACCTGGGGCTATTGGTATGAACACTGAAGCTTTCTTT. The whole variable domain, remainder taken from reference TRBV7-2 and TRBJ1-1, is GAGVSQSPSNKVTEKGKDVELRCDPISGHTALYWYRQSLGQGLEFLIYFQGNSAPDKSGLPSDRFSAERTGGSVSTLTIQRTQQEDSAVYLCASSFAPGAIGMNTEAFFGQGTRLTVV.

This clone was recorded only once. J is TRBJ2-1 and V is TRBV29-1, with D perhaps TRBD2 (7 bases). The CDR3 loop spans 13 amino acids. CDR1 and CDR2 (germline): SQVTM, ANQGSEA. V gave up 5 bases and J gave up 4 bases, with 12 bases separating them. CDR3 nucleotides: TGCAGCGTTAGGGGGGGCACTTACAATGAGCAGTTCTTC. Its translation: CSVRGGTYNEQFF.

The CDR3 coding sequence is TGTGCCAGCAGCATGGGGACTACCTACGAGCAGTACTTC. Translating gives CASSMGTTYEQYF. The V and J genes are TRBV7-2 and TRBJ2-7, with 7 bases identical to TRBD2. The germline CDR1 and CDR2 sequences are SGHTA and FQGNSA. The CDR3 runs 13 residues. Trimming cost V 5 bases and J 2 bases; bases outside gene matches: 3.